This T cell receptor (beta chain) originates from a study of cytomegalovirus exposure and HLA in healthy donors. Notes on the study in general: The likely origin of a cluster of highly shared sequence variants was a sequencing artifact.

Donors had nominal health at sampling but likely had unrecorded immune exposures. A note on this clone: The antigen is not known.

CDR1 is MNHEY and CDR2 is SVGAGI in the germline V gene. This CDR3 comprises 14 residues. Trimming stripped 5 bases from V and 1 base from J, with 9 bases between. PCR involved 60 Vbeta and 13 Jbeta primers. In the original workflow: Approximately 11 million of about 80 million unique TCR beta chains were shared, per a later count. Libraries were prepared by immunoSEQ multiplex PCR; TCRdb keeps only in-frame clonotypes and omits some of them. That table supplies the V and J calls and clone size; D and trimming were determined from the DNA. The sample yields about 200,000 clones, roughly four fifths seen once.

This chain connects TRBV6-5 to TRBJ2-1; D is uncertain. The source material was PBMCs. The receptor's source is a man aged 30 to 45 in good health and CMV-seronegative. This CDR3 reads CASSPGPSYNEQFF. In nucleotides, the CDR3 is TGTGCCAGCAGTCCGGGTCCGTCCTACAATGAGCAGTTCTTC.